This T cell receptor beta chain was identified during a study of shared clonotypes between healthy human individuals. Clones were read by immunoSEQ multiplex PCR, and TCRdb kept only the in-frame ones, dropping some. The top ten hold approximately 0.52% of the sample, which has about 1 million clones, 75% to 85% seen once. This clone has at least ten counts. Its specificity is not known. Study outcomes and limitations: Sorted-subset samples were not fully sequenced, rarefaction indicated.

CDR3 length: 18 residues. The V gene's germline CDR1 is SGHDT and CDR2 YYEEEE. Trimming stripped 4 bases from V and 2 bases from J, with 24 bases between. The specimen was memory CD4+ T cells from PBMCs. Specified subset: CD45RA-negative fraction. The clonotype comes from a man between 18 and 29 years old in good health. Some clones in this sample may be carry-over from other donors' samples. This chain connects TRBV5-6 to TRBJ1-1, with D maybe TRBD1 (6 bases). The CDR3 region is CASSPPGSGALPNTEAFF. In nucleotides, the CDR3 is TGTGCCAGCAGCCCCCCCGGGTCGGGGGCCCTCCCAAACACTGAAGCTTTCTTT.